This TCR beta chain was sequenced in a study of blood T cell repertoires in COVID-19. Measured with immunoSEQ multiplex PCR; TCRdb has only the in-frame clones, and not every one. The sample includes around 220,000 clones, 80% to 90% of them seen just once. This sequence was found in a man aged 45-65 years with acute or convalescent COVID-19. What was sequenced was peripheral blood.

The CDR3 here is CASRTSSYNEQFF. For the CDR3, the DNA is TGTGCCAGCAGGACTAGCTCCTACAATGAGCAGTTCTTC. J is TRBJ2-1 and V is TRBV12-3 or TRBV12-4; D is possibly TRBD2 (6 bases). The CDR3 is 13 amino acids. Trimming took 6 bases from V and 0 from J, leaving 6 bases between them.